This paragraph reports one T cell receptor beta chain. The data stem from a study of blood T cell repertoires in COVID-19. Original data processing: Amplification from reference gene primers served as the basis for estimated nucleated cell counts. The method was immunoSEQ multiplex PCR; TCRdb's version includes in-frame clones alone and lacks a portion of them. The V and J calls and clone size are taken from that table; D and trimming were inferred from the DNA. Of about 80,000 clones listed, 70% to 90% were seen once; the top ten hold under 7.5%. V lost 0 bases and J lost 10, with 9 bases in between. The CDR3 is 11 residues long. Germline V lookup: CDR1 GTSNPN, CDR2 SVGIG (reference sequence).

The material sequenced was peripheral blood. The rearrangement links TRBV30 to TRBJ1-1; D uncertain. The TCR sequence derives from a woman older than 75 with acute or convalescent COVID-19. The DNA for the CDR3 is TGTGCCTGGAGTGTGGCGGGGAGAGCTTTCTTT. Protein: CAWSVAGRAFF.